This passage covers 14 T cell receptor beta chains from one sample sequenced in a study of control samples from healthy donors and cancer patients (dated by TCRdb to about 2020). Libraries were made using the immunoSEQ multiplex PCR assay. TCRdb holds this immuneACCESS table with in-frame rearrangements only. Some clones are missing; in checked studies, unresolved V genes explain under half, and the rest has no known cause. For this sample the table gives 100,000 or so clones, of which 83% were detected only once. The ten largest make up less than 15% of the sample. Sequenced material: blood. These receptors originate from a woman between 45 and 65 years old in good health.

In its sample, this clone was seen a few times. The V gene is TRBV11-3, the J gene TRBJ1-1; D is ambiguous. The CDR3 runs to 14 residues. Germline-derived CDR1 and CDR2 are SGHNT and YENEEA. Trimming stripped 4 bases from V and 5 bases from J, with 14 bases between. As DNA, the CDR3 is TGTGCCAGCAGCTCCGGAGCGGTGGGGACTGAAGCTTTCTTT. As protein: CASSSGAVGTEAFF.

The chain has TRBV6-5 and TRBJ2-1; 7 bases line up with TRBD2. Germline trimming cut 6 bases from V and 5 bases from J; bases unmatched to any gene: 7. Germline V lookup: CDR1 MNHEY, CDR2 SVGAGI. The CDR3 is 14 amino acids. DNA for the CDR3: TGTGCCAGCAGATCCCCGGGACTACACAATGAGCAGTTCTTC. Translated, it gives CASRSPGLHNEQFF.

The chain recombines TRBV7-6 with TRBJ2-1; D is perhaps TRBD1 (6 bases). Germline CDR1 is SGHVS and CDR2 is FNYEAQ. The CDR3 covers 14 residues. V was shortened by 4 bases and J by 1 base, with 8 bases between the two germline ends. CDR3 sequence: CASSSGESYNEQFF. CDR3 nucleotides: TGTGCCAGCAGCTCAGGGGAGTCCTACAATGAGCAGTTCTTC. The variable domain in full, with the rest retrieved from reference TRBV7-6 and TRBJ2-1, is GAGVSQSPRYKVTKRGQDVALRCDPISGHVSLYWYRQALGQGPEFLTYFNYEAQQDKSGLPNDRFSAERPEGSISTLTIQRTEQRDSAMYRCASSSGESYNEQFFGPGTRLTVL.

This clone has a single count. CDR3 in DNA: TGTGCCAGTAGGGAATTTCCGGAAACTGGAAACACCATATATTTT. It yields the protein CASREFPETGNTIYF. The chain couples TRBV19 to TRBJ1-3; no definite D call. CDR3 size: 15 residues. Germline V lookup: CDR1 LNHDA, CDR2 SQIVND (reference sequence). V shed 6 bases and J shed 2 bases, with 14 bases lying between them.

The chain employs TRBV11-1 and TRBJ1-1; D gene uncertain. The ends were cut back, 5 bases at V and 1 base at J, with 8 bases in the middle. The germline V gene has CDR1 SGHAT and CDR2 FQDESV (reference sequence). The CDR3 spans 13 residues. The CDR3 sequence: CASSPMENTEAFF. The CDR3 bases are TGTGCCAGCAGCCCAATGGAGAACACTGAAGCTTTCTTT. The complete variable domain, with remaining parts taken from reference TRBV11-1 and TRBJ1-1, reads EAEVAQSPRYKITEKSQAVAFWCDPISGHATLYWYRQILGQGPELLVQFQDESVVDDSQLPKDRFSAERLKGVDSTLKIQPAELGDSAMYLCASSPMENTEAFFGQGTRLTVV.

CDR3: CASSLLRGRAGDTEAFF. The CDR3 DNA reads as TGTGCCAGCAGCTTATTGAGGGGGCGGGCAGGTGACACTGAAGCTTTCTTT. This sequence joins TRBV11-2 and TRBJ1-1; 7 nucleotides line up with TRBD1. Germline-derived CDR1 and CDR2 are SGHAT and FQNNGV. J gave up 3 bases and V 2 bases, and 12 bases lay outside the gene matches. The CDR3 loop spans 17 amino acids.

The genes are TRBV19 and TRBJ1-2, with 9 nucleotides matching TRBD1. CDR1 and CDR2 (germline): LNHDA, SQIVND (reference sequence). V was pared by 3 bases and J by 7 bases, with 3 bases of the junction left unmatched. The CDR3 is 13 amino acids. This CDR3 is CASSMGQGGGYTF. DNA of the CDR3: TGTGCCAGTAGTATGGGACAGGGTGGTGGCTACACCTTC.

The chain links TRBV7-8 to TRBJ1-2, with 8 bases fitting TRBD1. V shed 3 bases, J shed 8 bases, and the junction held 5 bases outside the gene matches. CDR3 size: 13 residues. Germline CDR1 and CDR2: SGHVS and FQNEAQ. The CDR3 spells CASSFGQGNGYTF. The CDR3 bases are TGTGCCAGCAGCTTCGGACAGGGAAACGGCTACACCTTC. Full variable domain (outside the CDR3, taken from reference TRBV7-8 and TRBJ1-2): GAGVSQSPRYKVAKRGQDVALRCDPISGHVSLFWYQQALGQGPEFLTYFQNEAQLDKSGLPSDRFFAERPEGSVSTLKIQRTQQEDSAVYLCASSFGQGNGYTFGSGTRLTVV.

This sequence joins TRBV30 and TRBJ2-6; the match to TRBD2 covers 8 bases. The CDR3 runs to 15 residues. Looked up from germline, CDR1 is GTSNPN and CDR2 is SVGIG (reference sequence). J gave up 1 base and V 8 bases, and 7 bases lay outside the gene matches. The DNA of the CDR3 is TGTGCCGGCCGGGAGGGGTATTCTGGGGCCAACGTCCTGACTTTC. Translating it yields CAGREGYSGANVLTF.

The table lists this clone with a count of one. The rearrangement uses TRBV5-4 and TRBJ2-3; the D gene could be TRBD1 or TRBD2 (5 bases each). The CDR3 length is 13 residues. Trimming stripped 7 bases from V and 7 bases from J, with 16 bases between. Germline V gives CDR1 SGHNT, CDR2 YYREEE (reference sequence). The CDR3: CASSGTTRNTQYF. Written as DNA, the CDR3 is TGTGCCAGCTCCGGGACGACACGGAATACGCAGTATTTT.

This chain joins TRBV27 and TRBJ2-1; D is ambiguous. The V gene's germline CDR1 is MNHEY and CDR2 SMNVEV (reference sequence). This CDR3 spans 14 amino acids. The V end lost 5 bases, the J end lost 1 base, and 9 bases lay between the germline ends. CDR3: CASSPMGSYNEQFF. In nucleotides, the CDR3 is TGTGCCAGCAGTCCTATGGGGTCCTACAATGAGCAGTTCTTC.

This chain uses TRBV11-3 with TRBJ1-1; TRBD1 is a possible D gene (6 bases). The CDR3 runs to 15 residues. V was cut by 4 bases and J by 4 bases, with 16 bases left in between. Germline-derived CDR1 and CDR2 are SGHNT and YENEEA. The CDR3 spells CASSYNREVPTEAFF. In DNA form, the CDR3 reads TGTGCCAGCAGCTACAACAGGGAGGTTCCCACTGAAGCTTTCTTT.

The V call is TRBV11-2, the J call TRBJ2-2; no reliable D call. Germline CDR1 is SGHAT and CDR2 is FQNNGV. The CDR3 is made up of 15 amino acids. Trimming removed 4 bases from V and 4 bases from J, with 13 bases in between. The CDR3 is CASSSVSWGTGELFF. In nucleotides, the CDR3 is TGTGCCAGCAGCTCGGTTAGCTGGGGCACCGGGGAGCTGTTTTTT.

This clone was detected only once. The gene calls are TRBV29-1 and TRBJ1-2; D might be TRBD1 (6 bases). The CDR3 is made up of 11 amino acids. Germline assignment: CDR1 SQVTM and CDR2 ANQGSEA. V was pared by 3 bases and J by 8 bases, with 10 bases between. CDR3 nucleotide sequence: TGCAGCGTTGAGAAAGGGGGAGGCTACACCTTC. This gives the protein CSVEKGGGYTF.